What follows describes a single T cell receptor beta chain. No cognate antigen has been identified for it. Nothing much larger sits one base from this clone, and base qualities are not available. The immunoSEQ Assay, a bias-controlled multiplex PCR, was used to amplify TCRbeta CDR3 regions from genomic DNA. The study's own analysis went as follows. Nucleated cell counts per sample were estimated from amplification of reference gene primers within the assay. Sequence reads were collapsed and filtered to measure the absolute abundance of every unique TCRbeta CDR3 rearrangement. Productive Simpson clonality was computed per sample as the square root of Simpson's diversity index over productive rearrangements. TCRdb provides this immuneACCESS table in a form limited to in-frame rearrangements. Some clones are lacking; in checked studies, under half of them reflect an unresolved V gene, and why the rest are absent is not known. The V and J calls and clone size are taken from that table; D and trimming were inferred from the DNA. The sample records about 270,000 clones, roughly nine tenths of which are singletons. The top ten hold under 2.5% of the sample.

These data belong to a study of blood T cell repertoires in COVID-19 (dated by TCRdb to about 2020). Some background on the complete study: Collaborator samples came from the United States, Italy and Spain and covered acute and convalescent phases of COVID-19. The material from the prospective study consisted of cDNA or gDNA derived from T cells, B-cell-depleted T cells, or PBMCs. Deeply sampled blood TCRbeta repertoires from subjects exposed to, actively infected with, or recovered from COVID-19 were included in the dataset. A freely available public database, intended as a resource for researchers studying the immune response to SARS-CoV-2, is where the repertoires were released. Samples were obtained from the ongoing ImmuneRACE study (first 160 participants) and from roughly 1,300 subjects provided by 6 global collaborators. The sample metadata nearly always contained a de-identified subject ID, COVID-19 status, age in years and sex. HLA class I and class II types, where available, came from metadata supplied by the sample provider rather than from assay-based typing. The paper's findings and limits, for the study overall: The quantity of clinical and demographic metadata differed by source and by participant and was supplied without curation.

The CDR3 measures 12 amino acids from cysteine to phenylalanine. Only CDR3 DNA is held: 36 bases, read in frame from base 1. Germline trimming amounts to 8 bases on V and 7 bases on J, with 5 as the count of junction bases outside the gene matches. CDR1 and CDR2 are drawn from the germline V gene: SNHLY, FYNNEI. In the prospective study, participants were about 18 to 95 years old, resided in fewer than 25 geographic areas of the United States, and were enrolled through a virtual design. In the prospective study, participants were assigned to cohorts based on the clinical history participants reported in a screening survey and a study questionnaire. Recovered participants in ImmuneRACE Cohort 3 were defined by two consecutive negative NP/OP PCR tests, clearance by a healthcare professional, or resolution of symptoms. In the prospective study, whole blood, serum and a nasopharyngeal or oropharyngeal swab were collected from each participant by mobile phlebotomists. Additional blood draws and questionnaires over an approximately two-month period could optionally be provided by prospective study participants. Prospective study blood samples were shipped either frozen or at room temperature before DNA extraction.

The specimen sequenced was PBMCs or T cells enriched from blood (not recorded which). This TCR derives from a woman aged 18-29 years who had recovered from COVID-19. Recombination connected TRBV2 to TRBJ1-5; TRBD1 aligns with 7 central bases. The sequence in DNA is TGTGCCAGCCAGGGGGGAGGACAGCCCCAGCATTTT. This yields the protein CASQGGGQPQHF.